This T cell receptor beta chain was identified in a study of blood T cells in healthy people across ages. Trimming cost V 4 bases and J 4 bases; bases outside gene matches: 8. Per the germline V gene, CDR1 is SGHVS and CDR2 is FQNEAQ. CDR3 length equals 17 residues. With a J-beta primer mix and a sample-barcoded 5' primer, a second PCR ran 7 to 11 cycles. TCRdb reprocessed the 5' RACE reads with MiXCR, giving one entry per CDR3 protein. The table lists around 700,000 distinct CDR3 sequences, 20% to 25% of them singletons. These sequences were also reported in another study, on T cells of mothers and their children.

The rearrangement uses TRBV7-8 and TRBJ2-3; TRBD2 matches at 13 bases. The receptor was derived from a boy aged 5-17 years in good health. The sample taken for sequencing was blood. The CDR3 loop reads CASSYGTSGMFPDTQYF. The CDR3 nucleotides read TGTGCCAGCAGCTATGGGACTAGCGGGATGTTCCCAGATACGCAGTATTTT.